This paragraph reports one TCR beta chain. What it binds is unknown. Trimming pared 1 base from V and 5 bases from J, leaving 9 bases between. CDR1 and CDR2 (germline): MNHEY, SMNVEV (reference sequence). This CDR3 has 14 residues. The data were taken from a study of OX40 agonist ivuxolimab in advanced cancers. Study overall: Aged about 23 to 90 with a mean of approximately 57 years, they were about 78% male. Study-wide results and limits: Compared with CD4+, CD8+ T cells on average had more expanded clones.

Clones were read by immunoSEQ multiplex PCR, and TCRdb kept only the in-frame ones, dropping some. The repertoire holds tens of thousands of clones, with 85% to 90% as singletons. The source was CD4+ or CD8+ T cells sorted from blood, collected in a trial of the OX40 agonist ivuxolimab. This receptor was taken from an adult with an advanced solid tumor such as melanoma, head and neck, liver or kidney cancer. The gene calls are TRBV27 and TRBJ1-5; D gene ambiguous. CDR3 nucleotides: TGTGCCAGCAGTTTATTCGGGGTACATCAGCCCCAGCATTTT. This translates into CASSLFGVHQPQHF.